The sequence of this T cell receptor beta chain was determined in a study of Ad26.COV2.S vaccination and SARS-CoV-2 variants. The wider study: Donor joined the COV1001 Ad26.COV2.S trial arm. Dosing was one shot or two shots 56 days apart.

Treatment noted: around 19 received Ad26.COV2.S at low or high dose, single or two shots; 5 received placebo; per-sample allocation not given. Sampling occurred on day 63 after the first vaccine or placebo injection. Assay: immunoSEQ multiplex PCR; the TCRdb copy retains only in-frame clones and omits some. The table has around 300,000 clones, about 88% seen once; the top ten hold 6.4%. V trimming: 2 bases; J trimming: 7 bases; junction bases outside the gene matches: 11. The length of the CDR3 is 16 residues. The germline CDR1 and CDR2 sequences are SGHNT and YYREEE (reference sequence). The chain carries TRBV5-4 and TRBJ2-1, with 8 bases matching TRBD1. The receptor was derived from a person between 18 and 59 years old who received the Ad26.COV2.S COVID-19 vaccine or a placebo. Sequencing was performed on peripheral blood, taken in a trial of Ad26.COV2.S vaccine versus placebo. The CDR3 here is CASSLPRQGSGNEQFF. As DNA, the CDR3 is TGTGCCAGCAGCTTACCTCGACAGGGGTCTGGTAATGAGCAGTTCTTC.